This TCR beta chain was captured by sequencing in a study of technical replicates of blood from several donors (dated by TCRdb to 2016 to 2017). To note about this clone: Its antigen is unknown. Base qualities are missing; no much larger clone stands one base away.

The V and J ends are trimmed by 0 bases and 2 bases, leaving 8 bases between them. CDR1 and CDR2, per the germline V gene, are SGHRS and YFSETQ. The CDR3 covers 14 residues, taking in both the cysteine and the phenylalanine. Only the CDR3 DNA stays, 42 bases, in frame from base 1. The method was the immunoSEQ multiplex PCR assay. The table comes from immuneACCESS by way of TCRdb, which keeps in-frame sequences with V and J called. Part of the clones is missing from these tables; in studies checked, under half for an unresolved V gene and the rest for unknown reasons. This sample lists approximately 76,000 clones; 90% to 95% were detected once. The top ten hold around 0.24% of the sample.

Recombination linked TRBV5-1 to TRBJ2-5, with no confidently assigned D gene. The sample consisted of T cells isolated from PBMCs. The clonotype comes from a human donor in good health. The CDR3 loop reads CASSLGSGQETQYF. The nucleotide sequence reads TGCGCCAGCAGCTTGGGGTCAGGTCAAGAGACCCAGTACTTC.